Included here is one T cell receptor (beta chain) sequence, with context. Its antigen is unknown. These data come from a study of cytomegalovirus exposure and HLA in healthy donors. A multiplex PCR was run with 60 Vbeta primers and 13 Jbeta primers. Here immunoSEQ multiplex PCR was the method, and the copy in TCRdb shows in-frame clones only, minus some. In the table there are some 81,000 clones, 55% to 85% of which are singletons. Overall study results and limits: Some V segments, TRBV6-2 and TRBV6-3 among them, were indistinguishable and were therefore excluded. Beyond CMV serostatus, there was no information to go on about immune exposure. HLA alleles were associated with 15,000 to 20,000 TCR beta sequences in a later analysis at 0.05 false discovery rate.

CDR3 length: 19 amino acids. Trimming removed 4 bases from V and 2 bases from J; junction bases left unmatched: 13. Germline V gene sequence: CDR1 SGHRS, CDR2 YFSETQ. The clonotype was recovered from a woman aged 40 to 50 in good health and CMV-seropositive. The chain combines TRBV5-1 with TRBJ2-7; TRBD2 agrees at 15 bases. Material: PBMCs. This CDR3 reads CASSHGLAGGQPHAYEQYF. CDR3 DNA: TGCGCCAGCAGCCATGGACTAGCGGGAGGGCAGCCCCATGCCTACGAGCAGTACTTC.